The rows below give T cell receptor beta chains drawn from one sample of a study of regulatory T cells in long-lasting Graves disease. TCRdb re-derived calls from the multiplex PCR reads in MiXCR, one entry per CDR3 protein. The data contain about 360,000 distinct CDR3 sequences, about 16% of them singletons. These data also featured in a second study, about T cells in Graves' hyperthyroidism and ophthalmopathy.

Material: peripheral blood mononuclear cells (PBMCs), obtained at new diagnosis, from a patient treated with antithyroid drugs. The receptor set was obtained from a woman between 18 and 29 years old with Graves disease. Each CDR3 is given with its conserved first and last residue. Fields, in order: clone size, V gene, J gene, D gene, CDR3 DNA, CDR3 protein. The D gene is left open where the match is weak. Clone sizes are given selectively: once, few, many, or a class where the clone is expanded.

abundance: NA; v_gene: TRBV29-1; j_gene: TRBJ1-1; d_gene: TRBD1; CDR3nt: TGCAGCGTGCGGACAGGGGGGGTGAACACTGAAGCTTTCTTT; CDR3aa: CSVRTGGVNTEAFF
abundance: many; v_gene: TRBV7-9; j_gene: TRBJ1-2; d_gene: TRBD1; CDR3nt: TGTGCCAGCAGCTTAGACTTCCGGGACAGCAACTATGGCTACACCTTC; CDR3aa: CASSLDFRDSNYGYTF
abundance: many; v_gene: TRBV11-2; j_gene: TRBJ2-5; d_gene: TRBD2; CDR3nt: TGTGCCAGCAGCTCTGGGACTAGCGGCTACCAAGAGACCCAGTACTTC; CDR3aa: CASSSGTSGYQETQYF
abundance: many; v_gene: TRBV11-2; j_gene: TRBJ2-5; d_gene: TRBD2; CDR3nt: TGTGCCAGCACGGGAGTAGCGGGAGTCCAAGAGACCCAGTACTTC; CDR3aa: CASTGVAGVQETQYF
abundance: many; v_gene: TRBV7-9; j_gene: TRBJ2-7; d_gene: NA; CDR3nt: TGTGCCAGCAGCTCCGTAATGCTCGACAGGACCTACGAGCAGTACTTC; CDR3aa: CASSSVMLDRTYEQYF
abundance: NA; v_gene: TRBV9; j_gene: TRBJ1-2; d_gene: TRBD1; CDR3nt: TGTGCCAGCAGCGGGCATGGGACAGGGGGCGGAGGTGGCGGCTACACCTTC; CDR3aa: CASSGHGTGGGGGGYTF
abundance: many; v_gene: TRBV2; j_gene: TRBJ1-6; d_gene: NA; CDR3nt: TGTGCCAGCAGGGGAAATTCACCCCTCCACTTT; CDR3aa: CASRGNSPLHF
abundance: NA; v_gene: TRBV28; j_gene: TRBJ1-2; d_gene: NA; CDR3nt: TGTGCCAGCAGTTCAGGGACACTGCCCTATGGCTACACCTTC; CDR3aa: CASSSGTLPYGYTF
abundance: many; v_gene: TRBV6-2/TRBV6-3; j_gene: TRBJ2-1; d_gene: TRBD2; CDR3nt: TGTGCCGGAGCTCTAGCGGGGGCTTACAATGAGCAGTTCTTC; CDR3aa: CAGALAGAYNEQFF
abundance: few; v_gene: TRBV6-1; j_gene: TRBJ2-3; d_gene: NA; CDR3nt: TGTGCCAGCAGCATTACTGGAGGGGCGACAGATACGCAGTATTTT; CDR3aa: CASSITGGATDTQYF
abundance: once; v_gene: TRBV10-3; j_gene: TRBJ2-3; d_gene: NA; CDR3nt: TGTGCCATCAGAAGTGATTCTAGCACAGATACGCAGTATTTT; CDR3aa: CAIRSDSSTDTQYF
abundance: few; v_gene: TRBV27; j_gene: TRBJ2-1; d_gene: TRBD2; CDR3nt: TGTGCCAGCGCTAGCGGGAGTCGGCAGTTCTTC; CDR3aa: CASASGSRQFF
abundance: few; v_gene: TRBV19; j_gene: TRBJ1-2; d_gene: NA; CDR3nt: TGTGCCAGTAGTATCCGGGACGGATATGGCTACACCTTC; CDR3aa: CASSIRDGYGYTF
abundance: many; v_gene: TRBV5-1; j_gene: TRBJ2-5; d_gene: NA; CDR3nt: TGCGCCAGCAGTTGGGGGGCGCGGAGCCAAGAGACCCAGTACTTC; CDR3aa: CASSWGARSQETQYF
abundance: few; v_gene: TRBV3-1; j_gene: TRBJ2-2; d_gene: NA; CDR3nt: TGTGCCAGCAGCCCAAAGAGGGGGGAAGGCACCGGGGAGCTGTTTTTT; CDR3aa: CASSPKRGEGTGELFF
abundance: NA; v_gene: TRBV19; j_gene: TRBJ1-2; d_gene: NA; CDR3nt: TGTGCCAGTAGTAGGGTTTCGGGGCTGGGGAACTATGGCTACACCTTC; CDR3aa: CASSRVSGLGNYGYTF
abundance: NA; v_gene: TRBV20-1; j_gene: TRBJ2-1; d_gene: TRBD2; CDR3nt: TGCAGTGCTAGAGATCAAGGCGCGGGGGGAGATGAGCAGTTCTTC; CDR3aa: CSARDQGAGGDEQFF
abundance: many; v_gene: TRBV5-5; j_gene: TRBJ2-7; d_gene: NA; CDR3nt: TGTGCCAGCAGCTCCTTTTTGGGCTCCTACGAGCAGTACTTC; CDR3aa: CASSSFLGSYEQYF
abundance: NA; v_gene: TRBV19; j_gene: TRBJ1-1; d_gene: NA; CDR3nt: TGTGCCAGTAGCCTAATTCCCGGACCGAAGAACACTGAAGCTTTCTTT; CDR3aa: CASSLIPGPKNTEAFF
abundance: NA; v_gene: TRBV5-1; j_gene: TRBJ2-3; d_gene: TRBD2; CDR3nt: TGCGCCAGCAGCAGCCAAGGGACTAGCGGGAGTGGCACAGATACGCAGTATTTT; CDR3aa: CASSSQGTSGSGTDTQYF
abundance: many; v_gene: TRBV12-3/TRBV12-4; j_gene: TRBJ2-3; d_gene: NA; CDR3nt: NA; CDR3aa: CASSSSDGESSTDTQYF
abundance: NA; v_gene: TRBV20-1; j_gene: TRBJ2-1; d_gene: TRBD1; CDR3nt: TGCAGTGCCGGAGGGGACAGGGGTCGCCCGGAGCAGTTCTTC; CDR3aa: CSAGGDRGRPEQFF
abundance: few; v_gene: TRBV7-8; j_gene: TRBJ2-5; d_gene: NA; CDR3nt: TGTGCCAGCAGCGGAGCGGATCAAGAGACCCAGTACTTC; CDR3aa: CASSGADQETQYF
abundance: many; v_gene: TRBV18; j_gene: TRBJ2-1; d_gene: TRBD2; CDR3nt: TGTGCCAGCTCACCGATTACCGGGACTAGGGGGAACAATGAGCAGTTCTTC; CDR3aa: CASSPITGTRGNNEQFF
abundance: NA; v_gene: TRBV20-1; j_gene: TRBJ2-5; d_gene: TRBD2; CDR3nt: TGCAGTGCTGACGCCGGGACTAGCGGGGGCGCGCAAGAGACCCAGTACTTC; CDR3aa: CSADAGTSGGAQETQYF
abundance: many; v_gene: TRBV2; j_gene: TRBJ1-5; d_gene: NA; CDR3nt: TGTGCCAGCAGAAGTCAGCCCCAGCATTTT; CDR3aa: CASRSQPQHF
abundance: many; v_gene: TRBV3-1; j_gene: TRBJ1-1; d_gene: TRBD1; CDR3nt: TGTGCCAGCAGCAGACAGGGTAACACTGAAGCTTTCTTT; CDR3aa: CASSRQGNTEAFF
abundance: few; v_gene: TRBV20-1; j_gene: TRBJ1-2; d_gene: NA; CDR3nt: TGCAGTGCCAGGGACATGGGATATGGCTACACCTTC; CDR3aa: CSARDMGYGYTF
abundance: many; v_gene: TRBV4-1; j_gene: TRBJ2-7; d_gene: TRBD2; CDR3nt: TGCGCCAGCAGCATCGGGACTAGCGGGTACGAGCAGTACTTC; CDR3aa: CASSIGTSGYEQYF
abundance: once; v_gene: TRBV28; j_gene: TRBJ2-3; d_gene: TRBD2; CDR3nt: TGTGCCAGCAGTTATCGGACCGGGACTAGCGGTGTTTTT; CDR3aa: CASSYRTGTSGVF
abundance: many; v_gene: TRBV2; j_gene: TRBJ1-6; d_gene: TRBD1; CDR3nt: TGTGCCAGCAGGGGACAGGGAATTTCACCCCTCCACTTT; CDR3aa: CASRGQGISPLHF
abundance: many; v_gene: TRBV7-2; j_gene: TRBJ2-7; d_gene: TRBD1; CDR3nt: TGTGCCAGCAGCTCTAGCCGGGACAGGGGAGGCGAGCAGTACTTC; CDR3aa: CASSSSRDRGGEQYF
abundance: NA; v_gene: TRBV19; j_gene: TRBJ2-7; d_gene: NA; CDR3nt: TGTGCCAGTACCGCTACTAGCTCCTCTTACGAGCAGTACTTC; CDR3aa: CASTATSSSYEQYF
abundance: many; v_gene: TRBV5-1; j_gene: TRBJ2-7; d_gene: NA; CDR3nt: TGTGCCAGCAGCCGGGACTACGAGCAGTACTTC; CDR3aa: CASSRDYEQYF
abundance: many; v_gene: TRBV4-2; j_gene: TRBJ1-2; d_gene: TRBD1; CDR3nt: TGTGCCAGCAGCACCTCGGACAGGAACTATGGCTACACCTTC; CDR3aa: CASSTSDRNYGYTF
abundance: many; v_gene: TRBV5-1; j_gene: TRBJ2-7; d_gene: NA; CDR3nt: TGCGCCAGCAGCCGCTCCGGGATCTCTGAGCACGAGCAGTACTTC; CDR3aa: CASSRSGISEHEQYF
abundance: many; v_gene: TRBV2; j_gene: TRBJ2-5; d_gene: NA; CDR3nt: TGTGCCAGCACTGGGGATGCGGAGACCCAGTACTTC; CDR3aa: CASTGDAETQYF
abundance: NA; v_gene: TRBV10-1; j_gene: TRBJ1-5; d_gene: NA; CDR3nt: TGCGCCAGCAGTATGAGCCGCAATCAGCCCCAGCATTTT; CDR3aa: CASSMSRNQPQHF
abundance: many; v_gene: TRBV28; j_gene: TRBJ2-5; d_gene: NA; CDR3nt: TGTGCCAGCAGTTTATGGGAGGGTACGGAGACCCAGTACTTC; CDR3aa: CASSLWEGTETQYF
abundance: many; v_gene: TRBV2; j_gene: TRBJ2-3; d_gene: TRBD2; CDR3nt: TGTGCCAGCATACTATGGAGCGGGGGACTCACAGATACGCAGTATTTT; CDR3aa: CASILWSGGLTDTQYF
abundance: few; v_gene: TRBV9; j_gene: TRBJ1-2; d_gene: NA; CDR3nt: TGTGCCAGCAGCGGACCAATCTACACCTTC; CDR3aa: CASSGPIYTF